Included here is one T cell receptor beta chain sequence, with context. Its specificity is not known. This entry belongs to a study of T cell responses to AZD1222 COVID-19 vaccine. Regarding the study as a whole: Donors were chiefly white British, with a greater number of females, and clonal diversity was perhaps underestimated. At baseline, seropositivity was found in only six or seven AZD1222 recipients.

The CDR3 is 13 amino acids. Germline values: CDR1 LGHDT, CDR2 YNNKEL (reference sequence). Deletions cut 4 bases from V and 2 bases from J, with 8 bases between. Sequenced by immunoSEQ multiplex PCR; TCRdb stores in-frame clones only, minus some. The repertoire consists of about 190,000 clones, with almost 95% occurring once and the leading ten covering 1% to 1.5%. The starting material was peripheral blood, obtained on day 0 of AZD1222 vaccination. V is TRBV3-1 (or the pseudogene TRBV3-2) and J is TRBJ1-1, with unresolved D. The TCR sequence derives from an adult in good health. CDR3 protein: CASSRVRNTEAFF. Here the CDR3 DNA reads TGTGCCAGCAGCCGGGTTAGAAACACTGAAGCTTTCTTT.